The sequence of this TCR beta chain was determined in a study of CD8+ T cells in alopecia areata. Germline V gives CDR1 MNHEY, CDR2 SMNVEV (reference sequence). CDR3 length equals 14 residues. V lost 5 bases to trimming and J lost 3 bases; unmatched junction nucleotides: 7. cDNA serving as the sequencing template came from extracted, reverse transcribed RNA. Clones were sequenced by immunoSEQ multiplex PCR, and TCRdb holds only the in-frame ones, with some missing. The table has more than 150,000 clones, 50% to 75% seen once. Sorting of PBMCs yielded the CD4+ and CD8+ T cells. This sequence joins TRBV27 and TRBJ2-7; TRBD1 matches 7 bases. The clonotype originates from a human donor with alopecia areata. The sequencing here drew on CD4+ T cells sorted from blood, taken at week 0. In DNA, the CDR3 is TGTGCCAGCAGTCCTCGGGACAGATACTACGAGCAGTACTTC. It codes for CASSPRDRYYEQYF.